These 2 T cell receptor gamma chains share one sample of origin, sequenced in a study of Vδ1+ human thymocytes. Sequences come from RNA converted to cDNA by reverse transcription. Multiplex PCR used pooled V-gene forward primers and a constant-region reverse primer to amplify CDR3s. TCRdb made new clone calls on the multiplex PCR reads using CATT. The sample records more than 25,000 gamma-chain clones, around 20% being singletons. Study-wide results and limits: Thymic TRG and TRD repertoires appeared highly polyclonal.

These receptors have no identified antigens. Sequencing was performed on Vdelta1+ gamma-delta thymocytes from the thymus. Subset: FACS-sorted CD3+ TCRalphabeta- TCRVdelta1+ TCRVdelta2- thymocytes. These TCRs come from a boy under two years old who had congenital heart surgery.

This clone came up a few times. The chain couples TRGV2 to TRGJ1 or TRGJ2. The V gene end was trimmed by 0 bases and the J gene end by 12 bases; junction bases not matched to a gene: 8. Germline values: CDR1 EGSNGY, CDR2 YDSYNSKV. The CDR3 spans 12 residues. DNA of the CDR3: TGTGCCACCTGGGACGGGCTAGGAGGGAAACTCTTT. Residues: CATWDGLGGKLF.

This clone came up a few times. V and J are TRGV4 and TRGJ1 or TRGJ2. V lost 9 bases and J lost 11; bases outside the gene matches: 13. Germline CDR1 and CDR2: EGSTGY and YDSYTSSV. The CDR3 is made up of 11 amino acids. Here the CDR3 reads CATGCRAEKLF. In nucleotides, the CDR3 is TGTGCCACCGGTTGTCGGGCTGAGAAACTCTTT.